This T cell receptor beta chain appears in the sequencing data of a study of shared clonotypes between healthy human individuals. The CDR3 has 16 amino acids. The V gene lost 2 bases and the J gene lost 4 bases, with 17 bases spanning the gap. CDR1 is MNHNS, CDR2 SASEGT, per germline. The table came from immunoSEQ multiplex PCR; TCRdb's copy has only in-frame clones and leaves some out. The sample has 850,000 to 1,200,000 clones, approximately 68% seen once; the top ten hold approximately 1.5%. Input material: memory CD4+ T cells sorted from blood. Noted subset: CD45RA-negative fraction. The clonotype originates from a man younger than 30 in good health. This chain connects TRBV6-1 to TRBJ1-2; TRBD1 is a possible D gene (5 bases). The CDR3 protein is CASSEPGTASRYGYTF. The CDR3 region has the DNA TGTGCCAGCAGTGAACCCGGGACGGCTTCGCGCTATGGCTACACCTTC.